This T cell receptor (beta chain) is from a study of blood T cell repertoires in COVID-19. Study-wide background: The origin of the acute and convalescent COVID-19 samples was the United States, Italy and Spain. PBMCs, B-cell-depleted T cells, or T cells provided the cDNA or gDNA that made up the material.

This CDR3 comprises 17 residues. In germline, CDR1 is LNHDA, CDR2 SQIVND (reference sequence). V lost 9 bases and J lost 3, with 26 bases in between. Source study methods: Reference gene primer amplification gave estimated nucleated cell counts. The data were produced by immunoSEQ multiplex PCR, yet TCRdb's version contains in-frame clones alone and is incomplete. V, J and clone size are taken as reported in that table, and D and trimming were inferred from the DNA itself. The sample comprises some 160,000 clones, about 83% of which are singletons, and over 10% rests with the top ten. The V call is TRBV19, the J call TRBJ1-1, with a possible D match to TRBD1 (6 bases). Specimen: peripheral blood. The sequence was obtained from a man between 65 and 85 years old who had recovered from COVID-19. CDR3 sequence (DNA): TGTGCCAGCAAACCTTTCCGGGACGGGGGGACATACACTGAAGCTTTCTTT. Its protein is CASKPFRDGGTYTEAFF.